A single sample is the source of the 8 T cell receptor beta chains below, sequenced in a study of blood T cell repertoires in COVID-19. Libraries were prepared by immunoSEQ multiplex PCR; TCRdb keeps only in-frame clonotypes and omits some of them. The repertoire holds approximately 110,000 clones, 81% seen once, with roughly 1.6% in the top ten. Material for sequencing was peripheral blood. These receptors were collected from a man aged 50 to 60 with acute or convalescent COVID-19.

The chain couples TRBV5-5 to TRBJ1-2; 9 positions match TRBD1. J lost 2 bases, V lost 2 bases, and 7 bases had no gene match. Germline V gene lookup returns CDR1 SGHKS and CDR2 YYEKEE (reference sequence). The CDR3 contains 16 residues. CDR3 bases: TGTGCCAGCAGCTTAACTACCGGGACAGGGAACTATGGCTACACCTTC. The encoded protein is CASSLTTGTGNYGYTF.

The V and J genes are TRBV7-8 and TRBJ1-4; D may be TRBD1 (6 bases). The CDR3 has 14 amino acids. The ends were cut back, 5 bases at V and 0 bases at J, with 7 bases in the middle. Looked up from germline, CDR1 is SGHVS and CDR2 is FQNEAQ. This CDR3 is CASSPGATNEKLFF. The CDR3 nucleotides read TGTGCCAGCAGCCCAGGGGCAACTAATGAAAAACTGTTTTTT.

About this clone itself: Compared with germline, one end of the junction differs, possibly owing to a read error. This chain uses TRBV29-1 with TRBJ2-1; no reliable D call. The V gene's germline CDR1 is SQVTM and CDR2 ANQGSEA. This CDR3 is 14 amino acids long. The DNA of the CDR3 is TGCAGCGCCGCGCCTAGGAGCTCCTACAATGAGCAGCTCTTC. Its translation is CSAAPRSSYNEQLF.

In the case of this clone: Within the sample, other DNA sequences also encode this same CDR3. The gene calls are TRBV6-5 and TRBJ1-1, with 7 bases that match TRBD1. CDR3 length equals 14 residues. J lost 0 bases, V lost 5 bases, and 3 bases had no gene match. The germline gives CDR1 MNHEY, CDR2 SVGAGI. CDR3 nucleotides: TGTGCCAGCAGTCCGGGACAGTTGAACACTGAAGCTTTCTTT. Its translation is CASSPGQLNTEAFF.

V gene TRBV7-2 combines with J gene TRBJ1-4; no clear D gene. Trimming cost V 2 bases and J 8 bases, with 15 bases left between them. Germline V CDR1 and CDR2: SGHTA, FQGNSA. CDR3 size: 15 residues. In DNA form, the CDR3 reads TGTGCCAGCAGCTTACCTGACACTTTTGGGGAAAAACTGTTTTTT. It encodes CASSLPDTFGEKLFF.

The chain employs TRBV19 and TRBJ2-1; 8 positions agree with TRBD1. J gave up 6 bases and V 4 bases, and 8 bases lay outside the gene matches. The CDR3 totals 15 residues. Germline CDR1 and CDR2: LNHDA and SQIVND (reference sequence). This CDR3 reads CASSTNPDRVNEQFF. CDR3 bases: TGTGCCAGTAGTACAAACCCGGACAGGGTCAATGAGCAGTTCTTC.

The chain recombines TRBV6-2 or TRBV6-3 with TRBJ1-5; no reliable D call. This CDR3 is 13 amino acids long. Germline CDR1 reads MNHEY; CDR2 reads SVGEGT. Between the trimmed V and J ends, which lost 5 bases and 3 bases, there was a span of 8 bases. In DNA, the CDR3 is TGTGCCAGCAGTGGCAGGTTCAATCAGCCCCAGCATTTT. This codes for CASSGRFNQPQHF.

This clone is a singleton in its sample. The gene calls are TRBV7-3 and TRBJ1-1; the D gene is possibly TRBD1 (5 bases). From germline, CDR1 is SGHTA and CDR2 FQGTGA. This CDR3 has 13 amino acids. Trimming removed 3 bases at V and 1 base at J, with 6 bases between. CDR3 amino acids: CASSFRENTEAFF. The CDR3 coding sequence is TGTGCCAGCAGCTTCAGGGAGAACACTGAAGCTTTCTTT.